The present T cell receptor (beta chain) was sequenced within a study of CD8 T cells in Susac syndrome. From germline, CDR1 is GTSNPN and CDR2 SVGIG (reference sequence). The CDR3 totals 15 residues. V was clipped by 0 bases and J by 2 bases, with 8 bases between them. Random hexamers were used to reverse transcribe the RNA input (about 0.45 to 1 ug). Amplification of TCR beta CDR3 across 54 Vbeta and 13 Jbeta was performed with immunoSEQ multiplex PCR. TCRdb recomputed calls from the immunoSEQ multiplex PCR reads with MiXCR, one row per CDR3 protein. The profile shows 110,000 or so distinct CDR3 sequences, 90% to 98% of them singletons. CD8+ and CD4+ blood T cells underwent TCR beta sequencing. Negative isolation yielded the CD8+ and CD4+ T cells, while FACS enriched the TEMRA cells.

Sequencing used CD4+ T cells from PBMCs. This receptor was taken from a human donor in good health. The V call is TRBV30, the J call TRBJ2-6; D perhaps matches TRBD2 (6 bases). DNA of the CDR3: TGTGCCTGGAGTGTACCGGGGGCTGGGGCCAACGTCCTGACTTTC. This translates into CAWSVPGAGANVLTF. The variable domain in full, with the rest retrieved from reference TRBV30 and TRBJ2-6, is SQTIHQWPATLVQPVGSPLSLECTVEGTSNPNLYWYRQAAGRGLQLLFYSVGIGQISSEVPQNLSASRPQDRQFILSSKKLLLSDSGFYLCAWSVPGAGANVLTFGAGSRLTVL.